This entry features one T cell receptor (beta chain) sequence. Germline V gives CDR1 SGHDT, CDR2 YYEEEE. The CDR3 spans 15 residues. Trimming at V came to 5 bases and at J to 6 bases, leaving 12 bases not matched to a gene. Researchers prepared the TCRbeta library using unique molecular identifiers, the study reports. TCRdb analysed the PCR reads with MiXCR anew, one entry per CDR3 protein. Among more than 500,000 distinct CDR3 sequences listed, more than 9.5% were seen once. This record belongs to a study of T-cell reconstitution after alpha-beta-depleted transplantation in children. The sequenced sample was PBMCs, mostly from graft donor cells, obtained 180 days after TCRalphabeta/CD19-depleted stem cell transplant. The rearrangement uses TRBV5-6 and TRBJ2-7, with 9 bases that match TRBD1. This TCR came from a female patient aged 2-9 years who had a stem cell transplant for aplastic anemia, so the T cells may come from the graft donor. The CDR3 nucleotides are TGTGCCAGCAGGTTGATAGGGACAGGGCGGTCCGAGCAGTACGTC. This encodes CASRLIGTGRSEQYV.